This TCR beta chain was sequenced during a study of Ad26.COV2.S vaccination and SARS-CoV-2 variants. Overall study context: Ad26.COV2.S given intramuscularly, once or twice 56 days apart.

Study results and caveats: In vaccinated individuals, spike-specific CD8+ and CD4+ T cell responses reportedly displayed substantial breadth.

CDR1 is MNHGY and CDR2 is SVAAGI in the germline V gene. The CDR3 extends over 17 amino acids. The V and J ends lost 7 bases and 4 bases respectively, with 26 bases between them. Documented treatment: roughly 20 received Ad26.COV2.S at low or high dose, single or two shots; 5 received placebo; per-sample allocation not given. The samples were gathered on day 63 after the first injection of vaccine or placebo. Method: immunoSEQ multiplex PCR; TCRdb's copy keeps in-frame clones and lacks some. The sample includes about 680,000 clones, 89% of them seen just once. A note on this clone: The antigen remains undetermined.

The TCR comes from a person between 18 and 59 years old who received the Ad26.COV2.S COVID-19 vaccine or a placebo. The sample consisted of peripheral blood, taken in a trial of Ad26.COV2.S vaccine versus placebo. The chain recombines TRBV6-9 with TRBJ2-7, with D perhaps assigned TRBD1 or TRBD2 (5 bases each). The CDR3 DNA is TGTGCCAGCACCCCCCCGAGGGGCGGAACAACCCAATACGAGCAGTACTTC. Amino acids: CASTPPRGGTTQYEQYF.